Listed below are T cell receptor beta chains from one sample, sequenced in a study of blood T cell repertoires in COVID-19. The protocol was immunoSEQ multiplex PCR, while the TCRdb copy is restricted to in-frame clones and leaves out a portion. Found here are about 210,000 clones, 80% to 85% of them singletons; the top ten hold around 9.3%. The source material was PBMCs or T cells enriched from blood (not recorded which). The receptors were sampled from a woman aged 50 to 65 with acute COVID-19. Both conserved end residues are part of each CDR3. The D gene is left open where the match is weak. The size entry is marked missing in some rows and otherwise reads once, few, many or a size class.

cdr3_aa | cdr3_nt | d_call | v_call | clone_size | j_call
CASSAAGTGHEKLFF | TGTGCCAGCAGCGCGGCCGGGACAGGGCATGAAAAACTGTTTTTT | TRBD1 | TRBV9 | few | TRBJ1-4
CASSKRDYASDTQYF | TGTGCCAGCAGCAAGCGGGACTATGCTTCAGATACGCAGTATTTT | TRBD2 | TRBV9 | NA | TRBJ2-3
CASSYRDRVNSPLHF | TGTGCCAGCAGTTACCGGGACAGGGTGAATTCACCCCTCCACTTT | TRBD1 | TRBV6-2/TRBV6-3 | NA | TRBJ1-6
CSVEDQRRGNEQFF | TGCAGCGTTGAAGATCAGCGACGTGGCAATGAGCAGTTCTTC | NA | TRBV29-1 | NA | TRBJ2-1
CASSLGQGAVFSSPLHF | TGTGCCAGTAGCCTGGGACAGGGGGCAGTTTTTTCTTCACCCCTCCACTTT | TRBD1 | TRBV19 | NA | TRBJ1-6
CASSLWLTDTQYF | TGCGCCAGCAGCTTGTGGCTTACAGATACGCAGTATTTT | NA | TRBV5-1 | once | TRBJ2-3
CASSSLAQETQYF | TGTGCCAGCAGCTCCCTAGCCCAAGAGACCCAGTACTTC | NA | TRBV7-8 | NA | TRBJ2-5
CASSLRGANEKLFF | TGTGCCAGCAGCTTACGGGGGGCTAATGAAAAACTGTTTTTT | NA | TRBV11-3 | NA | TRBJ1-4
CASSLKRDTPMSAFF | TGTGCCAGCAGTTTGAAGCGGGACACCCCAATGTCAGCTTTCTTT | NA | TRBV27 | NA | TRBJ1-1
CASSHPTGPNYGYTF | TGCGCCAGCAGCCACCCGACAGGCCCTAACTATGGCTACACCTTC | NA | TRBV4-1 | NA | TRBJ1-2
CASSRTQVAKNIQYF | TGTGCCAGCAGCCGTACTCAGGTAGCCAAAAACATTCAGTACTTC | NA | TRBV7-2 | NA | TRBJ2-4
CASSSRLTGGADTQYF | TGTGCCAGCAGCTCCCGGCTCACAGGGGGCGCAGATACGCAGTATTTT | TRBD1 | TRBV7-6 | NA | TRBJ2-3